Shown below are 31 T cell receptor beta chains from a single sample sequenced in a study of blood T cell repertoires in COVID-19. The data were produced by immunoSEQ multiplex PCR, yet TCRdb's version contains in-frame clones alone and is incomplete. The data hold some 370,000 clones, with approximately 89% observed a single time. The sequenced sample consisted of peripheral blood. Receptor source: a woman aged 30 to 39 with COVID-19, enrolled during active disease.

The rearrangement uses TRBV11-2 and TRBJ2-7; a possible D gene is TRBD1 (6 bases). Germline assignment: CDR1 SGHAT and CDR2 FQNNGV. This CDR3 is built from 14 residues. V was trimmed by 5 bases and J by 3 bases, leaving 14 bases between them. CDR3 in amino acids: CASSPRDTNYEQYF. CDR3 sequence (DNA): TGTGCCAGCAGCCCCAGGGACACAAACTACGAGCAGTACTTC.

The chain uses TRBV6-5 and TRBJ2-7; D is unresolved. Germline V gene data show CDR1 as MNHEY and CDR2 as SVGAGI. The CDR3 sequence is 14 residues long. Between the trimmed V and J ends, which lost 6 bases and 2 bases, there was a span of 14 bases. The CDR3 coding sequence is TGTGCCAGCAGGCCCTCCTACAGAGCCTACGAGCAGTACTTC. Its translation: CASRPSYRAYEQYF.

The V gene is TRBV4-1, the J gene TRBJ2-6; 7 positions match TRBD2. Germline CDR1 is MGHRA and CDR2 is YSYEKL. Trimming at V came to 0 bases and at J to 1 base, leaving 0 bases not matched to a gene. This CDR3 is built from 16 residues. As DNA, the CDR3 is TGCGCCAGCAGCCAAGAGCGGGGGTCTGGGGCCAACGTCCTGACTTTC. Encoded protein: CASSQERGSGANVLTF.

This clone was detected only once. Other DNA variants within this sample encode the same CDR3. The CDR3: CASSRTAPYEQYF. The CDR3 coding sequence is TGTGCCAGCAGTCGGACAGCGCCCTACGAGCAGTACTTC. The J gene is TRBJ2-7, the V gene TRBV28; D perhaps matches TRBD1 (6 bases). Germline CDR1 and CDR2: MDHEN and SYDVKM. V dropped 5 bases and J dropped 2 bases, with 10 bases sitting between them. The CDR3 runs to 13 residues.

This clone was observed a handful of times. This rearrangement joins TRBV24-1 to TRBJ1-2; D ambiguous. The CDR3 contains 11 residues. V was shortened by 0 bases and J by 8 bases, with 3 bases between the two germline ends. Per the germline V gene, CDR1 is KGHDR and CDR2 is SFDVKD. In DNA, the CDR3 is TGTGCCACCAGTGATTTGTCGGGCTACACCTTC. It yields the protein CATSDLSGYTF.

The genes are TRBV5-1 and TRBJ1-4; no clear D. The CDR3 runs 15 residues. Trimming took 3 bases from V and 8 from J, leaving 17 bases between them. Germline values: CDR1 SGHRS, CDR2 YFSETQ. The CDR3 here is CASSSSSWESEKLFF. DNA of the CDR3: TGCGCCAGCAGCTCTTCGTCGTGGGAGTCCGAAAAACTGTTTTTT.

This clone was found once. This chain connects TRBV3-1 (or the pseudogene TRBV3-2) to TRBJ2-2, with TRBD2 matching over 10 bases. This CDR3 has 17 amino acids. Germline V gene lookup returns CDR1 LGHDT and CDR2 YNNKEL (reference sequence). Germline trimming cut 1 base from V and 8 bases from J; bases unmatched to any gene: 10. This chain's CDR3 is CASSQVLLAGAGGELFF. The CDR3 region has the DNA TGTGCCAGCAGCCAAGTTTTGCTAGCGGGAGCTGGGGGGGAGCTGTTTTTT.

The V call is TRBV5-4, the J call TRBJ2-3; a weak D match, TRBD2 (7 bases). There are 12 residues in the CDR3. Germline V gene sequence: CDR1 SGHNT, CDR2 YYREEE (reference sequence). V gave up 6 bases and J gave up 8 bases, with 13 bases separating them. The CDR3 DNA is TGTGCCAGCAAGGGGGGAGGGGGTACGCAGTATTTT. As protein: CASKGGGGTQYF.

The V call is TRBV5-1, the J call TRBJ1-5, with D uncertain. The V end lost 0 bases, the J end lost 0 bases, and 4 bases lay between the germline ends. The germline CDR1 and CDR2 sequences are SGHRS and YFSETQ. The CDR3 has 14 residues. This CDR3 is CASSLGGSNQPQHF. The CDR3 nucleotides read TGCGCCAGCAGCTTGGGAGGTAGCAATCAGCCCCAGCATTTT.

The CDR3 protein is CASSVEGGIRNEQFF. The DNA of the CDR3 is TGTGCCAGCAGCGTAGAAGGGGGCATAAGGAATGAGCAGTTCTTC. V and J are TRBV9 and TRBJ2-1; 7 nucleotides line up with TRBD1. The CDR3 extends over 15 amino acids. The germline V gene has CDR1 SGDLS and CDR2 YYNGEE. V gave up 0 bases and J gave up 7 bases; unmatched junction bases: 7.

The rearrangement links TRBV30 to TRBJ2-1; D gene ambiguous. Germline CDR1 is GTSNPN and CDR2 is SVGIG (reference sequence). The CDR3 runs to 13 residues. V lost 0 bases and J 3 bases, leaving 6 bases between the germline ends. CDR3 residues: CAWSVQDYNEQFF. The CDR3 region has the DNA TGTGCCTGGAGTGTACAAGACTACAATGAGCAGTTCTTC.

This clone has a handful of counts. CDR3 DNA sequence: TGCAGCTTTGCCCTGAACAGGGACACTGAAGCTTTCTTT. It codes for CSFALNRDTEAFF. This chain links TRBV29-1 with TRBJ1-1, with a possible D match to TRBD1 (6 bases). V lost 8 bases, J lost 3 bases, and 16 bases lay in between. The CDR3 has 13 residues. In germline, CDR1 is SQVTM, CDR2 ANQGSEA.

The rearrangement uses TRBV20-1 and TRBJ2-7; D unclear. Per the germline V gene, CDR1 is DFQATT and CDR2 is SNEGSKA (reference sequence). The V end was cut by 1 base, the J end by 5 bases, with 6 bases between. This CDR3 has 11 residues. CDR3 sequence (DNA): TGCAGTGCTAGAGTGTACAACGAGCAGTACTTC. This translates into CSARVYNEQYF.

The J gene is TRBJ2-1, the V gene TRBV6-5; maybe TRBD1 (5 bases). Germline loops: CDR1 MNHEY, CDR2 SVGAGI. The CDR3 totals 14 residues. The V gene lost 2 bases and the J gene lost 5 bases, with 10 bases spanning the gap. DNA of the CDR3: TGTGCCAGCAGTTACGCTAACAGGAACAATGAGCAGTTCTTC. It is translated as CASSYANRNNEQFF.

CDR3 DNA: TGCGCCAGCAGCTTGGACAGCCTCTACAATGAGCAGTTCTTC. Protein: CASSLDSLYNEQFF. The J gene is TRBJ2-1, the V gene TRBV5-1; D remains ambiguous. Looked up from germline, CDR1 is SGHRS and CDR2 is YFSETQ. V lost 0 bases and J 3 bases, leaving 7 bases between the germline ends. CDR3 length: 14 residues.

This chain uses TRBV4-1 with TRBJ2-5; perhaps TRBD1 as D (6 bases). The CDR3 length is 15 residues. Trimming removed 5 bases at V and 2 bases at J, with 15 bases between. CDR1 MGHRA and CDR2 YSYEKL come from the germline V gene. The CDR3 reads CASSISGTLQETQYF. CDR3 sequence (DNA): TGCGCCAGCAGCATATCCGGGACACTACAAGAGACCCAGTACTTC.

The chain has TRBV19 and TRBJ2-7; 8 bases fit TRBD1. CDR3 length: 16 amino acids. CDR1 is LNHDA and CDR2 is SQIVND in the germline V gene (reference sequence). J gave up 7 bases and V 3 bases, and 14 bases lay outside the gene matches. In DNA, the CDR3 is TGTGCCAGTAGTATCGGTCCGGGACAGGTCGCGGGGGAGCAGTACTTC. Its protein product is CASSIGPGQVAGEQYF. Full variable domain (outside the CDR3, taken from reference TRBV19 and TRBJ2-7): DGGITQSPKYLFRKEGQNVTLSCEQNLNHDAMYWYRQDPGQGLRLIYYSQIVNDFQKGDIAEGYSVSREKKESFPLTVTSAQKNPTAFYLCASSIGPGQVAGEQYFGPGTRLTVT.

The rearrangement uses TRBV14 and TRBJ2-1; TRBD2 matches at 7 bases. The V segment lost 0 bases and the J segment 15 bases; nucleotides outside the gene matches: 5. The germline V gene encodes CDR1 SGHDN and CDR2 FVKESK. This CDR3 is 12 amino acids long. The CDR3 DNA follows: TGTGCCAGCAGCCAAGATCAGGGAGGGAGGTTCTTC. It encodes CASSQDQGGRFF.

The chain couples TRBV18 to TRBJ2-5; 12 nucleotides agree with TRBD2. V was clipped by 6 bases and J by 2 bases; unmatched bases: 7. This CDR3 has 16 amino acids. CDR1 is KGHSH, CDR2 LQKENI, per germline. DNA of the CDR3: TGTGCCAGCTCCCGGGGGACTAGCGGGTTACAAGAGACCCAGTACTTC. As protein: CASSRGTSGLQETQYF. The full variable domain, with the rest looked up from reference TRBV18 and TRBJ2-5, is NAGVMQNPRHLVRRRGQEARLRCSPMKGHSHVYWYRQLPEEGLKFMVYLQKENIIDESGMPKERFSAEFPKEGPSILRIQQVVRGDSAAYFCASSRGTSGLQETQYFGPGTRLLVL.

J is TRBJ1-5 and V is TRBV5-5, with D perhaps matching TRBD1 (6 bases). V lost 5 bases, J lost 4 bases, and 13 bases lay in between. The length of the CDR3 is 14 residues. Germline assignment: CDR1 SGHKS and CDR2 YYEKEE (reference sequence). In DNA, the CDR3 is TGTGCCAGCAGTTCCGGGACACAGAATCAGCCCCAGCATTTT. Its translation: CASSSGTQNQPQHF.

J is TRBJ1-5 and V is TRBV10-3, with 9 nucleotides matching TRBD1. V trimming: 8 bases; J trimming: 3 bases; junction bases outside the gene matches: 8. The CDR3 consists of 15 residues. The V gene's germline CDR1 is ENHRY and CDR2 SYGVKD. CDR3 coding DNA: TGTGCCATCGGGTCCGGGACAGGGTACAATCAGCCCCAGCATTTT. It specifies CAIGSGTGYNQPQHF.

The chain has TRBV19 and TRBJ2-1, with 9 bases aligning to TRBD2. The CDR3 is 21 amino acids. Germline V gene lookup returns CDR1 LNHDA and CDR2 SQIVND (reference sequence). V dropped 10 bases and J dropped 9; count of bases not matched to a gene: 34. The CDR3 here is CATLPRGRRSSGETFKGEQFF. The CDR3 coding sequence is TGTGCCACTCTACCCCGAGGCCGCAGGTCTAGCGGGGAGACCTTCAAGGGTGAGCAGTTCTTC.

The J gene is TRBJ2-1, the V gene TRBV28; a weak D match, TRBD1 (5 bases). This CDR3 is 13 amino acids long. V lost 2 bases and J lost 3, with 5 bases in between. Germline assignment: CDR1 MDHEN and CDR2 SYDVKM. This CDR3 is CASSLDSYNEQFF. CDR3 in DNA: TGTGCCAGCAGTTTAGACAGCTACAATGAGCAGTTCTTC.

This chain uses TRBV2 with TRBJ2-1; 7 positions match TRBD2. V lost 8 bases to trimming and J lost 7 bases; unmatched junction nucleotides: 11. Germline V gene lookup returns CDR1 SNHLY and CDR2 FYNNEI. This CDR3 contains 14 residues. The DNA of the CDR3 is TGTGCCAGCTCCCCGCGGTTAGCGGGTAATGAGCAGTTCTTC. Protein product: CASSPRLAGNEQFF.

This clone was picked up a small number of times. CDR3 amino acids: CASSQVGGDREKLFF. The CDR3 bases are TGCGCCAGCAGCCAAGTAGGGGGTGACCGGGAAAAACTGTTTTTT. The chain employs TRBV4-1 and TRBJ1-4; maybe TRBD1 (6 bases). The CDR3 sequence is 15 residues long. Germline V gene lookup returns CDR1 MGHRA and CDR2 YSYEKL. Trimming took 1 base from V and 8 from J, leaving 14 bases between them.

As regards this clone: One end of the junction is discordant with germline, which a read error may explain. The V and J genes are TRBV3-1 (or the pseudogene TRBV3-2) and TRBJ2-5, with 7 bases aligning to TRBD2. CDR3 size: 18 residues. The germline gives CDR1 LGHDT, CDR2 YNNKEL (reference sequence). CDR3 in DNA: TGTGCCAGCAGTCAAGATAAAAGGGGACGACTAGCCAAAGAGACCCAGTACTTC. Its translation: CASSQDKRGRLAKETQYF.

The chain has TRBV7-9 and TRBJ1-3, with a weak D call TRBD1 (5 bases). The germline CDR1 and CDR2 sequences are SEHNR and FQNEAQ (reference sequence). V was shortened by 3 bases and J by 9 bases, with 21 bases between the two germline ends. The CDR3 runs to 16 residues. The CDR3 region has the DNA TGTGCCAGCAGCTTCCCCCGGGCCAGAATCGGGGGCACCATATATTTT. As protein: CASSFPRARIGGTIYF.

Concerning this clone: The same CDR3 also results from other DNA sequences found in this sample. This sequence joins TRBV3-1 (or the pseudogene TRBV3-2) and TRBJ1-5; D is undetermined. V was cut by 3 bases and J by 4 bases, with 7 bases left in between. CDR1 is LGHDT, CDR2 YNNKEL, per germline (reference sequence). The CDR3 has 13 amino acids. The CDR3 sequence is CASSQDLNQPQHF. The CDR3 nucleotides are TGTGCCAGCAGCCAGGACTTGAATCAGCCCCAGCATTTT.

This chain links TRBV29-1 with TRBJ2-3; no clear D. CDR1 is SQVTM and CDR2 is ANQGSEA in the germline V gene. V was clipped by 5 bases and J by 2 bases, with 17 bases between them. The CDR3 length is 15 residues. This CDR3 reads CSVYLIHHPTDTQYF. The DNA for the CDR3 is TGCAGCGTTTACCTTATACACCATCCCACAGATACGCAGTATTTT.

This clone was recorded a few times. The genes are TRBV2 and TRBJ1-2; 8 bases align to TRBD1. Per germline, CDR1 SNHLY and CDR2 FYNNEI. Trimming cost V 4 bases and J 8 bases; bases outside gene matches: 9. The CDR3 loop spans 14 amino acids. The CDR3 here is CASSVIQGGNGYTF. As DNA, the CDR3 is TGTGCCAGCAGTGTGATACAGGGGGGTAACGGCTACACCTTC.

The chain uses TRBV5-6 and TRBJ2-1; TRBD2 matches 12 bases. J lost 10 bases, V lost 2 bases, and 7 bases had no gene match. The CDR3 has 15 amino acids. The germline gives CDR1 SGHDT, CDR2 YYEEEE. The CDR3 reads CASSLRLAGAKEQFF. CDR3 DNA: TGTGCCAGCAGCTTAAGACTAGCGGGAGCTAAGGAGCAGTTCTTC.